The 31 T cell receptor beta chains below all came from one sample that was sequenced in a study of somatic mutations in cytotoxic T cells in rheumatoid arthritis. TCRdb's copy holds only in-frame clones and misses some; the assay was immunoSEQ multiplex PCR. The sample lists 9,000 to 15,000 clones, nearly 75% occurring once. The specimen was CD8+ T cells sorted from blood. These receptors were collected from a woman aged 40 to 50 in good health.

CDR3 sequence reads: CASSIGSGRAYEQYF. Written as DNA, the CDR3 is TGTGCCAGTAGTATAGGTAGCGGGAGGGCCTACGAGCAGTACTTC. The chain links TRBV19 to TRBJ2-7; TRBD2 matches 11 bases. After removal of 1 base from V and 2 bases from J, the junction contained 1 base not matched to a gene. The CDR3 loop spans 15 amino acids. CDR1 LNHDA and CDR2 SQIVND come from the germline V gene (reference sequence).

The rearrangement links TRBV9 to TRBJ2-1; TRBD1 agrees at 10 bases. The CDR3 runs to 15 residues. The germline V gene encodes CDR1 SGDLS and CDR2 YYNGEE. After removal of 3 bases from V and 3 bases from J, the junction contained 3 bases not matched to a gene. The CDR3 loop reads CASSDGTGDYNEQFF. The CDR3 nucleotides read TGTGCCAGCAGCGACGGGACAGGGGACTACAATGAGCAGTTCTTC.

V usage is TRBV11-3 and J usage is TRBJ2-7; 7 bases match TRBD1. Unmatched junction bases numbered 10, after V lost 1 base and J lost 1 base. The CDR3 loop spans 17 amino acids. The germline gives CDR1 SGHNT, CDR2 YENEEA. For the CDR3, the DNA is TGTGCCAGCAGCTTAGTGACGGTCAGGGGGTTTTCCTACGAGCAGTACTTC. Protein sequence: CASSLVTVRGFSYEQYF.

This clone was observed once. The rearrangement uses TRBV4-1 and TRBJ1-2; D gene ambiguous. The V and J ends lost 0 bases and 0 bases respectively, with 8 bases between them. From germline, CDR1 is MGHRA and CDR2 YSYEKL. This CDR3 region has 15 residues. The CDR3 spells CASSQDAVPNYGYTF. The CDR3 region has the DNA TGCGCCAGCAGCCAAGATGCCGTGCCTAACTATGGCTACACCTTC.

V gene TRBV28 combines with J gene TRBJ1-1; no firm D call. V dropped 3 bases and J dropped 3 bases, with 5 bases sitting between them. The CDR3 covers 12 residues. The germline gives CDR1 MDHEN, CDR2 SYDVKM. CDR3 in amino acids: CASSFRDTEAFF. The CDR3 nucleotides are TGTGCCAGCAGTTTCCGGGACACTGAAGCTTTCTTT.

This chain uses TRBV5-1 with TRBJ2-3; maybe TRBD2 (5 bases). In germline, CDR1 is SGHRS, CDR2 YFSETQ. Trimming stripped 6 bases from V and 6 bases from J, with 20 bases between. The CDR3 totals 15 residues. The CDR3 region is CASTGWGAQLDTQYF. Here the CDR3 DNA reads TGCGCCAGCACGGGGTGGGGAGCTCAACTTGATACGCAGTATTTT.

This sequence joins TRBV28 and TRBJ2-7, with D unclear. The CDR3 spans 14 residues. Germline CDR1 is MDHEN and CDR2 is SYDVKM. Trimming cost V 5 bases and J 1 base, with 12 bases left between them. The CDR3 bases are TGTGCCAGCAGTGGGGTATTAAGGTCCTACGAGCAGTACGTC. The encoded protein is CASSGVLRSYEQYV.

The genes are TRBV7-9 and TRBJ2-3, with D possibly matching TRBD1 (5 bases). The CDR3 totals 16 residues. V lost 1 base to trimming and J lost 0 bases, with 11 bases between them. CDR1 and CDR2 (germline): SEHNR, FQNEAQ (reference sequence). In nucleotides, the CDR3 is TGTGCCAGCAGCTTAGTAATTAGGGGAAGCACAGATACGCAGTATTTT. It translates to CASSLVIRGSTDTQYF.

J is TRBJ1-2 and V is TRBV11-2, with a possible D match to TRBD1 (5 bases). Germline CDR1 reads SGHAT; CDR2 reads FQNNGV. Between the trimmed V and J ends, which lost 8 bases and 2 bases, there was a span of 15 bases. The CDR3 runs 14 residues. The CDR3 sequence is CASGTATINYGYTF. The DNA of the CDR3 is TGTGCCAGCGGGACGGCTACTATAAACTATGGCTACACCTTC.

The chain recombines TRBV5-3 with TRBJ1-2; D not certain. Being an ORF, TRBV5-3 has a function that is uncertain. The CDR3 contains 14 residues. V was cut by 8 bases and J by 1 base, with 15 bases left in between. The CDR3 sequence is CASFTESLNYGYTF. The CDR3 nucleotides read TGTGCCAGCTTCACAGAATCCCTTAACTATGGCTACACCTTC.

This chain uses TRBV28 with TRBJ1-3, with D possibly being TRBD1 (5 bases). The CDR3 loop spans 16 amino acids. The germline V gene has CDR1 MDHEN and CDR2 SYDVKM. Trimming took off 3 bases at V and 2 bases at J, with 14 bases between the two ends. The CDR3 here is CASSFYVEGPGNTIYF. The CDR3 bases are TGTGCCAGCAGTTTTTACGTAGAGGGACCTGGAAACACCATATATTTT.

This clone was seen just once. This sequence joins TRBV9 and TRBJ2-7; 7 nucleotides align to TRBD1. Germline values: CDR1 SGDLS, CDR2 YYNGEE. J was trimmed by 0 bases and V by 0 bases; bases with no gene match: 0. The CDR3 length is 14 residues. DNA for the CDR3: TGTGCCAGCAGCGTAGAGGGGGCCTCCTACGAGCAGTACTTC. It yields the protein CASSVEGASYEQYF.

The chain couples TRBV19 to TRBJ2-1; D call uncertain. The CDR3 covers 15 residues. V lost 6 bases and J lost 0, with 12 bases in between. Germline V gene data show CDR1 as LNHDA and CDR2 as SQIVND (reference sequence). The CDR3 region is CASSPVESSYNEQFF. CDR3 in DNA: TGTGCCAGTAGCCCAGTGGAGAGCTCCTACAATGAGCAGTTCTTC. Drawing the rest from reference TRBV19 and TRBJ2-1, the complete variable domain is DGGITQSPKYLFRKEGQNVTLSCEQNLNHDAMYWYRQDPGQGLRLIYYSQIVNDFQKGDIAEGYSVSREKKESFPLTVTSAQKNPTAFYLCASSPVESSYNEQFFGPGTRLTVL.

This clone was detected only once. The chain recombines TRBV5-4 with TRBJ1-1; no definite D call. This CDR3 contains 12 residues. V lost 0 bases to trimming and J lost 2 bases, with 2 bases between them. In germline, CDR1 is SGHNT, CDR2 YYREEE (reference sequence). The CDR3 coding sequence is TGTGCCAGCAGCTTGGATAACACTGAAGCTTTCTTT. It codes for CASSLDNTEAFF.

This rearrangement joins TRBV28 to TRBJ2-4, with D possibly matching TRBD1 (5 bases). CDR3 length: 15 residues. The germline V gene encodes CDR1 MDHEN and CDR2 SYDVKM. V was shortened by 2 bases and J by 3 bases, with 11 bases between the two germline ends. CDR3: CASSLRGQGKNIQYF. The CDR3 DNA is TGTGCCAGCAGTTTAAGGGGCCAGGGCAAAAACATTCAGTACTTC.

The rearrangement uses TRBV29-1 and TRBJ2-1, with TRBD2 matching over 9 bases. Germline CDR1 is SQVTM and CDR2 is ANQGSEA. The CDR3 length is 13 residues. Losses at the gene ends were 6 bases for V and 6 bases for J; bases not matched to a gene: 6. The CDR3 nucleotides are TGCAGCGTGCAGACTAGCGGATTCAATGAGCAGTTCTTC. The encoded protein is CSVQTSGFNEQFF.

The J gene is TRBJ2-5, the V gene TRBV29-1, with D tentatively TRBD2 (5 bases). Germline lookup yields CDR1 SQVTM and CDR2 ANQGSEA. V was cut by 5 bases and J by 4 bases, with 14 bases left in between. CDR3 length: 13 amino acids. The CDR3 coding sequence is TGCAGCGTTCAAACTAGTTGGGCAGAGACCCAGTACTTC. This gives the protein CSVQTSWAETQYF.

The chain recombines TRBV2 with TRBJ1-5; no clear D. The CDR3 contains 16 residues. Germline CDR1 reads SNHLY; CDR2 reads FYNNEI. V was shortened by 3 bases and J by 0 bases, with 12 bases between the two germline ends. CDR3: CASSELGQLSNQPQHF. CDR3 DNA sequence: TGTGCCAGCAGTGAGTTGGGCCAACTTAGCAATCAGCCCCAGCATTTT.

Sample share makes this clone medium-sized. The chain links TRBV11-3 to TRBJ2-2, with no clear D. The V end lost 7 bases, the J end lost 5 bases, and 8 bases lay between the germline ends. The germline V gene has CDR1 SGHNT and CDR2 YENEEA. This CDR3 is 12 amino acids long. The CDR3 DNA sequence: TGTGCCAGCACAGGTTGGACCGGGGAGCTGTTTTTT. Protein product: CASTGWTGELFF.

The chain combines TRBV6-5 with TRBJ1-1; no definite D call. Per germline, CDR1 MNHEY and CDR2 SVGAGI. V was clipped by 2 bases and J by 1 base, with 11 bases between them. This CDR3 is built from 15 residues. CDR3 amino acids: CASSYAWQQNTEAFF. CDR3 DNA: TGTGCCAGCAGTTACGCCTGGCAGCAGAACACTGAAGCTTTCTTT.

The rearrangement joins TRBV5-5 to TRBJ1-1; D ambiguous. Germline V gene lookup returns CDR1 SGHKS and CDR2 YYEKEE (reference sequence). The CDR3 runs 14 residues. Deletions cut 4 bases from V and 1 base from J, with 11 bases between. Here the CDR3 reads CASSKDGRNTEAFF. DNA for the CDR3: TGTGCCAGCAGCAAAGACGGAAGGAACACTGAAGCTTTCTTT.

The V and J genes are TRBV7-9 and TRBJ1-1; 10 bases match TRBD1. This CDR3 is 16 amino acids long. V trimming: 5 bases; J trimming: 5 bases; junction bases outside the gene matches: 11. The germline V gene has CDR1 SEHNR and CDR2 FQNEAQ (reference sequence). This CDR3 reads CASSPGQGPQRTEAFF. CDR3 nucleotide sequence: TGTGCCAGCAGCCCGGGACAGGGGCCCCAAAGGACTGAAGCTTTCTTT.

The rearrangement links TRBV11-3 to TRBJ2-7, with 7 bases lining up with TRBD1. Unmatched junction bases numbered 4, after V lost 6 bases and J lost 2 bases. The CDR3 has 13 amino acids. CDR1 and CDR2 (germline): SGHNT, YENEEA. The CDR3 sequence: CASSPTGPYEQYF. DNA of the CDR3: TGTGCCAGCAGTCCGACAGGGCCCTACGAGCAGTACTTC.

This rearrangement joins TRBV6-6 to TRBJ2-1; TRBD2 agrees at 12 bases. The CDR3 covers 15 residues. V dropped 6 bases and J dropped 7; count of bases not matched to a gene: 7. The germline CDR1 and CDR2 sequences are MNHNY and SVGAGI (reference sequence). The CDR3 nucleotides read TGTGCCAGCAGCTCGGGACTAGCGGGTGAGAATGAGCAGTTCTTC. Its translation: CASSSGLAGENEQFF.

This clone appeared a few times. V and J are TRBV30 and TRBJ1-1; D not certain. Germline values: CDR1 GTSNPN, CDR2 SVGIG (reference sequence). V was pared by 4 bases and J by 0 bases, with 9 bases between. CDR3 length equals 13 residues. In DNA form, the CDR3 reads TGTGCCTGGACGGACGTAGTGAACACTGAAGCTTTCTTT. It codes for CAWTDVVNTEAFF.

This chain joins TRBV10-2 and TRBJ2-5, with 7 bases that match TRBD1. In germline, CDR1 is WSHSY, CDR2 SAAADI. V lost 6 bases to trimming and J lost 5 bases; unmatched junction nucleotides: 9. This CDR3 region has 14 residues. The CDR3 sequence: CASRDHRGGETQYF. The CDR3 DNA follows: TGCGCCAGCAGGGATCACAGGGGCGGGGAGACCCAGTACTTC.

The chain recombines TRBV2 with TRBJ2-7, with 8 bases lining up with TRBD1. V was pared by 0 bases and J by 2 bases, with 3 bases of the junction left unmatched. Germline CDR1 is SNHLY and CDR2 is FYNNEI. The CDR3 has 15 amino acids. This CDR3 reads CASSEAGDRTYEQYF. The CDR3 nucleotides are TGTGCCAGCAGTGAAGCCGGGGACAGGACCTACGAGCAGTACTTC.

CDR3 bases: TGTGCCAGCAGTTTTGGGACTAACACCGGGGAGCTGTTTTTT. Translating gives CASSFGTNTGELFF. The chain joins TRBV7-3 to TRBJ2-2; TRBD2 is a possible D gene (6 bases). This CDR3 contains 14 residues. V was clipped by 6 bases and J by 2 bases, with 10 bases between them. Germline assignment: CDR1 SGHTA and CDR2 FQGTGA.

J is TRBJ2-2 and V is TRBV6-1, with D tentatively TRBD2 (5 bases). The CDR3 has 16 residues. V was pared by 1 base and J by 0 bases, with 9 bases between. Per the germline V gene, CDR1 is MNHNS and CDR2 is SASEGT. The CDR3 region is CASSEGGYANTGELFF. In nucleotides, the CDR3 is TGTGCCAGCAGTGAAGGCGGGTACGCGAACACCGGGGAGCTGTTTTTT.

The J gene is TRBJ2-3, the V gene TRBV9; D is possibly TRBD1 or TRBD2 (6 bases each). Trimming removed 0 bases from V and 2 bases from J, with 10 bases in between. This CDR3 is 15 amino acids long. Germline CDR1 reads SGDLS; CDR2 reads YYNGEE. The CDR3 protein is CASSVAGAHTDTQYF. CDR3 coding DNA: TGTGCCAGCAGCGTAGCGGGGGCTCACACAGATACGCAGTATTTT.

V gene TRBV6-5 combines with J gene TRBJ2-5; the match to TRBD2 covers 10 bases. The CDR3 totals 15 residues. The germline V gene has CDR1 MNHEY and CDR2 SVGAGI. After removal of 0 bases from V and 7 bases from J, the junction contained 5 bases not matched to a gene. The CDR3: CASSYSLAGEGTQYF. In nucleotides, the CDR3 is TGTGCCAGCAGTTACTCGCTAGCGGGAGAGGGGACCCAGTACTTC.